A selection of T cell receptor beta chains follows, all from one sample in a study of blood T cell repertoires in COVID-19. Sequenced by immunoSEQ multiplex PCR; TCRdb stores in-frame clones only, minus some. This sample has some 200,000 clones, with 70% to 85% found just once. The source material was peripheral blood. The receptors derive from an elderly woman with COVID-19, enrolled during active disease. CDR3s include the opening cysteine and the closing phenylalanine or tryptophan. Fields, in order: CDR3 length, clone size, V gene, J gene, D gene, CDR3 protein, CDR3 DNA. The D gene is left open where the match is weak. Expanded clones are given a class, and other clones once, few, many or no size at all.

CDR3 length: 14; clone size: -; V gene: TRBV7-3; J gene: TRBJ2-1; D gene: -; CDR3 protein: CASSLGPGENEQFF; CDR3 DNA: TGTGCCAGCAGCTTGGGTCCAGGGGAGAATGAGCAGTTCTTC
CDR3 length: 16; clone size: -; V gene: TRBV25-1; J gene: TRBJ1-3; D gene: -; CDR3 protein: CASSEKGEISGNTIYF; CDR3 DNA: TGTGCCAGCAGTGAGAAGGGAGAAATCTCTGGAAACACCATATATTTT
CDR3 length: 16; clone size: few; V gene: TRBV10-2; J gene: TRBJ1-2; D gene: TRBD1; CDR3 protein: CASSGGPGGERYGYTF; CDR3 DNA: TGCGCCAGCAGTGGGGGGCCAGGGGGCGAACGTTATGGCTACACCTTC
CDR3 length: 13; clone size: -; V gene: TRBV12-3/TRBV12-4; J gene: TRBJ1-1; D gene: -; CDR3 protein: CASSTDSDTEAFF; CDR3 DNA: TGTGCCAGCAGCACAGACAGTGACACTGAAGCTTTCTTT
CDR3 length: 15; clone size: few; V gene: TRBV24-1; J gene: TRBJ1-2; D gene: -; CDR3 protein: CATSGTGRENYGYTF; CDR3 DNA: TGTGCCACCAGTGGGACCGGACGGGAAAACTATGGCTACACCTTC
CDR3 length: 17; clone size: -; V gene: TRBV6-1; J gene: TRBJ1-1; D gene: -; CDR3 protein: CASSEVDIGLGGTEAFF; CDR3 DNA: TGTGCCAGCAGTGAAGTGGATATCGGGCTCGGGGGCACTGAAGCTTTCTTT
CDR3 length: 12; clone size: -; V gene: TRBV10-1; J gene: TRBJ2-1; D gene: -; CDR3 protein: CASSRARNEQFF; CDR3 DNA: TGCGCCAGCAGCAGGGCTCGGAATGAGCAGTTCTTC
CDR3 length: 14; clone size: -; V gene: TRBV18; J gene: TRBJ1-5; D gene: -; CDR3 protein: CASSPSAGNQPQHF; CDR3 DNA: TGTGCCAGCTCACCGTCCGCGGGCAATCAGCCCCAGCATTTT
CDR3 length: 15; clone size: -; V gene: TRBV2; J gene: TRBJ2-7; D gene: TRBD2; CDR3 protein: CASSDRTSVVYEQYF; CDR3 DNA: TGTGCCAGCAGTGATCGGACTAGCGTTGTTTACGAGCAGTACTTC
CDR3 length: 16; clone size: -; V gene: TRBV9; J gene: TRBJ2-3; D gene: -; CDR3 protein: CASSVGARWDSDTQYF; CDR3 DNA: TGTGCCAGCAGCGTAGGGGCCCGATGGGACTCGGATACGCAGTATTTT
CDR3 length: 14; clone size: -; V gene: TRBV3-1/TRBV3-2; J gene: TRBJ1-1; D gene: TRBD1; CDR3 protein: CASSLTGESTEAFF; CDR3 DNA: TGTGCCAGCAGCCTGACAGGGGAGAGCACTGAAGCTTTCTTT
CDR3 length: 11; clone size: few; V gene: TRBV12-3/TRBV12-4; J gene: TRBJ1-2; D gene: -; CDR3 protein: CASSLSLGYTF; CDR3 DNA: TGTGCCAGCAGTTTAAGCCTCGGCTACACCTTC
CDR3 length: 14; clone size: -; V gene: TRBV2; J gene: TRBJ2-7; D gene: -; CDR3 protein: CASNFGPRDYEQYF; CDR3 DNA: TGTGCCAGCAATTTTGGCCCTCGGGACTACGAGCAGTACTTC
CDR3 length: 13; clone size: -; V gene: TRBV29-1; J gene: TRBJ1-1; D gene: -; CDR3 protein: CSVEGGLGGEAFF; CDR3 DNA: TGCAGCGTTGAAGGGGGGTTAGGGGGTGAAGCTTTCTTT
CDR3 length: 15; clone size: -; V gene: TRBV5-1; J gene: TRBJ2-3; D gene: -; CDR3 protein: CASSLGSGTTNTQYF; CDR3 DNA: TGCGCCAGCAGCTTGGGGTCCGGGACAACAAATACGCAGTATTTT
CDR3 length: 13; clone size: -; V gene: TRBV6-2/TRBV6-3; J gene: TRBJ2-7; D gene: -; CDR3 protein: CASSRTGAYEQYF; CDR3 DNA: TGTGCCAGCAGTAGGACGGGAGCCTACGAGCAGTACTTC
CDR3 length: 14; clone size: -; V gene: TRBV5-1; J gene: TRBJ2-5; D gene: TRBD1; CDR3 protein: CASTTGGGQETQYF; CDR3 DNA: TGCGCCAGCACCACAGGGGGCGGCCAAGAGACCCAGTACTTC
CDR3 length: 15; clone size: -; V gene: TRBV3-1/TRBV3-2; J gene: TRBJ2-1; D gene: TRBD2; CDR3 protein: CASSLGLAGGSEQFF; CDR3 DNA: TGTGCCAGCAGTCTTGGACTAGCGGGAGGGAGTGAGCAGTTCTTC
CDR3 length: 17; clone size: -; V gene: TRBV18; J gene: TRBJ2-2; D gene: TRBD2; CDR3 protein: CASSPSLAVLGTGELFF; CDR3 DNA: TGTGCCAGCTCACCCTCACTAGCGGTCCTGGGGACCGGGGAGCTGTTTTTT
CDR3 length: 14; clone size: -; V gene: TRBV11-2; J gene: TRBJ1-5; D gene: -; CDR3 protein: CASSPPGGNQPQHF; CDR3 DNA: TGTGCCAGCAGCCCCCCCGGGGGGAATCAGCCCCAGCATTTT
CDR3 length: 16; clone size: few; V gene: TRBV9; J gene: TRBJ2-5; D gene: TRBD2; CDR3 protein: CASSVGLAGPGETQYF; CDR3 DNA: TGTGCCAGCAGCGTAGGGCTAGCGGGGCCAGGGGAGACCCAGTACTTC
CDR3 length: 11; clone size: -; V gene: TRBV2; J gene: TRBJ2-7; D gene: -; CDR3 protein: CATAWGVEQYF; CDR3 DNA: TGTGCCACCGCGTGGGGGGTCGAGCAGTACTTC
CDR3 length: 15; clone size: -; V gene: TRBV10-3; J gene: TRBJ2-3; D gene: -; CDR3 protein: CAISESMQATDTQYF; CDR3 DNA: TGTGCCATCAGTGAGTCGATGCAGGCCACAGATACGCAGTATTTT
CDR3 length: 14; clone size: -; V gene: TRBV20-1; J gene: TRBJ2-7; D gene: TRBD1; CDR3 protein: CSASRRRGNYEQYF; CDR3 DNA: TGCAGTGCTAGTCGGCGCAGGGGGAACTACGAGCAGTACTTC
CDR3 length: 13; clone size: -; V gene: TRBV5-1; J gene: TRBJ1-1; D gene: TRBD1; CDR3 protein: CASSTDRGREAFF; CDR3 DNA: TGCGCCAGCAGCACTGACAGGGGGAGAGAAGCTTTCTTT
CDR3 length: 14; clone size: -; V gene: TRBV7-9; J gene: TRBJ2-1; D gene: TRBD2; CDR3 protein: CASSGTSSYNEQFF; CDR3 DNA: TGTGCCAGCTCCGGGACTAGCTCCTACAATGAGCAGTTCTTC
CDR3 length: 14; clone size: -; V gene: TRBV18; J gene: TRBJ1-5; D gene: TRBD1; CDR3 protein: CASSPTGGYQPQHF; CDR3 DNA: TGTGCCAGCTCACCCACAGGGGGCTATCAGCCCCAGCATTTT
CDR3 length: 14; clone size: -; V gene: TRBV5-1; J gene: TRBJ1-1; D gene: -; CDR3 protein: CASSLGQANTEAFF; CDR3 DNA: TGCGCCAGCAGCTTGGGCCAGGCAAACACTGAAGCTTTCTTT
CDR3 length: 15; clone size: once; V gene: TRBV28; J gene: TRBJ1-5; D gene: -; CDR3 protein: CASSGQLKLNQPQHF; CDR3 DNA: TGTGCCAGCAGCGGACAGCTAAAACTCAATCAGCCCCAGCATTTT
CDR3 length: 15; clone size: -; V gene: TRBV19; J gene: TRBJ2-7; D gene: TRBD2; CDR3 protein: CASSPTSGRGYEQYF; CDR3 DNA: TGTGCCAGTAGTCCTACTAGCGGGAGAGGGTACGAGCAGTACTTC
CDR3 length: 13; clone size: -; V gene: TRBV6-5; J gene: TRBJ2-3; D gene: -; CDR3 protein: CASSYWEADTQYF; CDR3 DNA: TGTGCCAGCAGTTACTGGGAGGCAGATACGCAGTATTTT
CDR3 length: 18; clone size: -; V gene: TRBV2; J gene: TRBJ2-5; D gene: TRBD2; CDR3 protein: CASSVAGGGTDLAKTQYF; CDR3 DNA: TGTGCCAGCAGTGTCGCGGGAGGGGGGACAGACCTCGCGAAGACCCAGTACTTC
CDR3 length: 13; clone size: -; V gene: TRBV28; J gene: TRBJ1-1; D gene: -; CDR3 protein: CASMNEVFTEAFF; CDR3 DNA: TGTGCCAGCATGAATGAGGTTTTCACTGAAGCTTTCTTT
CDR3 length: 14; clone size: -; V gene: TRBV18; J gene: TRBJ1-1; D gene: -; CDR3 protein: CASSREDGFAEAFF; CDR3 DNA: TGTGCCAGCTCAAGGGAGGACGGGTTTGCTGAAGCTTTCTTT
CDR3 length: 15; clone size: -; V gene: TRBV23-1; J gene: TRBJ1-5; D gene: -; CDR3 protein: CASSQRGGANQPQHF; CDR3 DNA: TGCGCCAGCAGTCAACGCGGGGGAGCCAATCAGCCCCAGCATTTT
CDR3 length: 16; clone size: -; V gene: TRBV2; J gene: TRBJ2-1; D gene: TRBD2; CDR3 protein: CASRVRTSGGYNEQFF; CDR3 DNA: TGTGCCAGCAGAGTTAGGACTAGCGGGGGGTACAATGAGCAGTTCTTC
CDR3 length: 13; clone size: -; V gene: TRBV6-5; J gene: TRBJ1-1; D gene: -; CDR3 protein: CASCLDSYTEAFF; CDR3 DNA: TGTGCCAGCTGCCTCGACAGCTACACTGAAGCTTTCTTT
CDR3 length: 13; clone size: -; V gene: TRBV5-1; J gene: TRBJ2-5; D gene: TRBD1; CDR3 protein: CASSTGVLETQYF; CDR3 DNA: TGCGCCAGCAGCACAGGGGTTTTGGAGACCCAGTACTTC
CDR3 length: 13; clone size: -; V gene: TRBV12-3/TRBV12-4; J gene: TRBJ1-1; D gene: -; CDR3 protein: CATARGRNTEAFF; CDR3 DNA: TGTGCCACCGCTCGGGGGAGGAACACTGAAGCTTTCTTT
CDR3 length: 15; clone size: -; V gene: TRBV6-5; J gene: TRBJ2-1; D gene: TRBD2; CDR3 protein: CASSYSGGASNEQFF; CDR3 DNA: TGTGCCAGCAGTTACTCCGGGGGGGCCTCGAATGAGCAGTTCTTC
CDR3 length: 14; clone size: few; V gene: TRBV5-1; J gene: TRBJ2-1; D gene: TRBD1; CDR3 protein: CASSGDSSYNEQFF; CDR3 DNA: TGCGCCAGCAGCGGGGACAGCTCCTACAATGAGCAGTTCTTC
CDR3 length: 15; clone size: -; V gene: TRBV2; J gene: TRBJ1-5; D gene: -; CDR3 protein: CASTQVSPGNQPQHF; CDR3 DNA: TGTGCCAGCACCCAAGTGTCGCCGGGCAATCAGCCCCAGCATTTT
CDR3 length: 13; clone size: -; V gene: TRBV7-7; J gene: TRBJ1-3; D gene: -; CDR3 protein: CASSESGGNTIYF; CDR3 DNA: TGTGCTAGCAGCGAATCAGGGGGAAACACCATATATTTT
CDR3 length: 15; clone size: -; V gene: TRBV5-3; J gene: TRBJ2-7; D gene: -; CDR3 protein: CARNFDRPPSYEQYF; CDR3 DNA: TGTGCCAGAAACTTCGACAGGCCCCCCTCCTACGAGCAGTACTTC
CDR3 length: 16; clone size: -; V gene: TRBV6-5; J gene: TRBJ2-1; D gene: TRBD2; CDR3 protein: CASSYSAQRGVNEQFF; CDR3 DNA: TGTGCCAGCAGTTACTCGGCCCAGCGGGGGGTAAATGAGCAGTTCTTC
CDR3 length: 16; clone size: once; V gene: TRBV5-4; J gene: TRBJ2-7; D gene: TRBD1; CDR3 protein: CASSSGGTGGKYEQYF; CDR3 DNA: TGTGCCAGCAGCTCGGGCGGGACAGGGGGCAAGTACGAGCAGTACTTC
CDR3 length: 15; clone size: -; V gene: TRBV10-3; J gene: TRBJ1-1; D gene: TRBD1; CDR3 protein: CAISLRTGLMAEAFF; CDR3 DNA: TGTGCCATCAGTCTCCGGACAGGTTTAATGGCTGAAGCTTTCTTT
CDR3 length: 13; clone size: -; V gene: TRBV9; J gene: TRBJ1-1; D gene: -; CDR3 protein: CASSRDINTEAFF; CDR3 DNA: TGTGCCAGCAGCCGGGACATCAACACTGAAGCTTTCTTT
CDR3 length: 14; clone size: -; V gene: TRBV5-8; J gene: TRBJ1-1; D gene: TRBD1; CDR3 protein: CASSWTGPLSEAFF; CDR3 DNA: TGTGCCAGCAGCTGGACAGGGCCACTATCTGAAGCTTTCTTT
CDR3 length: 14; clone size: -; V gene: TRBV2; J gene: TRBJ2-7; D gene: TRBD1; CDR3 protein: CASCTQGAGYEQYF; CDR3 DNA: TGTGCCAGCTGCACCCAGGGGGCTGGATACGAGCAGTACTTC
CDR3 length: 11; clone size: -; V gene: TRBV7-2; J gene: TRBJ2-5; D gene: -; CDR3 protein: CASGLRETQYF; CDR3 DNA: TGTGCCAGCGGGCTACGTGAGACCCAGTACTTC
CDR3 length: 13; clone size: -; V gene: TRBV5-1; J gene: TRBJ1-1; D gene: TRBD1; CDR3 protein: CASSLTGGTEAFF; CDR3 DNA: TGCGCCAGCAGCTTAACAGGGGGAACTGAAGCTTTCTTT
CDR3 length: 16; clone size: few; V gene: TRBV4-1; J gene: TRBJ1-5; D gene: -; CDR3 protein: CASSQDEVGGNQPQHF; CDR3 DNA: TGCGCCAGCAGCCAAGACGAGGTAGGGGGCAATCAGCCCCAGCATTTT
CDR3 length: 13; clone size: -; V gene: TRBV5-4; J gene: TRBJ1-1; D gene: -; CDR3 protein: CASSWGLNTEAFF; CDR3 DNA: TGTGCCAGCAGCTGGGGGCTGAACACTGAAGCTTTCTTT
CDR3 length: 16; clone size: -; V gene: TRBV9; J gene: TRBJ2-1; D gene: TRBD2; CDR3 protein: CASHKRRTSVFNEQFF; CDR3 DNA: TGTGCCAGCCACAAGCGGCGGACTAGCGTTTTCAATGAGCAGTTCTTC
CDR3 length: 13; clone size: few; V gene: TRBV28; J gene: TRBJ1-1; D gene: -; CDR3 protein: CASSSWANTEAFF; CDR3 DNA: TGTGCCAGCAGTAGTTGGGCAAACACTGAAGCTTTCTTT
CDR3 length: 14; clone size: -; V gene: TRBV2; J gene: TRBJ1-5; D gene: -; CDR3 protein: CASSFPEGNQPQHF; CDR3 DNA: TGTGCCAGCAGTTTTCCTGAGGGCAATCAGCCCCAGCATTTT